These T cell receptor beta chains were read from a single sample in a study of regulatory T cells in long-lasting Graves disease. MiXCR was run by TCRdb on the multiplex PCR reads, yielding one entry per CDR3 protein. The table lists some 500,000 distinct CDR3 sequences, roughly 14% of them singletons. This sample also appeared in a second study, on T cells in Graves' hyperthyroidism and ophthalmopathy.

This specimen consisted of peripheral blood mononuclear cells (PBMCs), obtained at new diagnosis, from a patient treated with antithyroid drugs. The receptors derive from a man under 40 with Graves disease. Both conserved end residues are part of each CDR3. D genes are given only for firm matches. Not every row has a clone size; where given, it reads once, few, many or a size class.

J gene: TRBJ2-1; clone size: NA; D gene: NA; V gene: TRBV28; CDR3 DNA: TGTGCCAGCAGTTTAGGGGAGGACTGGGACAATGAGCAGTTCTTC; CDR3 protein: CASSLGEDWDNEQFF
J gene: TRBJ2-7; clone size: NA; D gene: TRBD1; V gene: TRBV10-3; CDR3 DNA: TGTGCCATCAGTGGAGGGACAGGGGTATACGAGCAGTACTTC; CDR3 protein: CAISGGTGVYEQYF
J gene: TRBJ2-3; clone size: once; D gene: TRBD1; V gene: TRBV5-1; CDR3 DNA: TGCGCCAGCAGGGGGGGACAGGGGGCGCGTGCAGATACGCAGTATTTT; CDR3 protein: CASRGGQGARADTQYF
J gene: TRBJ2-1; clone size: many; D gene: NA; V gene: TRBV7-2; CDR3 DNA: TGTGCCAGCAGCTTATTCGGGAGCGGAGAGCAGTTCTTC; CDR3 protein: CASSLFGSGEQFF
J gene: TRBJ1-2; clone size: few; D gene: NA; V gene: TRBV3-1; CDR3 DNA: TGTGCCAGCAGCCAACAGCCTGGGAGTGACTATGGCTACACCTTC; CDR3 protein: CASSQQPGSDYGYTF
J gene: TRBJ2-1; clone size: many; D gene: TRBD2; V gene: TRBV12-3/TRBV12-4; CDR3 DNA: TGTGCCAGCAGTTTAGGTTTTAGCGGGAGTTCGGATGAGCAGTTCTTC; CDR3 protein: CASSLGFSGSSDEQFF
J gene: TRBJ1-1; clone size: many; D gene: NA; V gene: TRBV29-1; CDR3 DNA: TGCAGCGTTGTAGGGGGGGACACTGAAGCTTTCTTT; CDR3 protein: CSVVGGDTEAFF
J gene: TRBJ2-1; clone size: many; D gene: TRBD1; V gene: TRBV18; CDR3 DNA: TGTGCCAGCTCATCACGACTCAGGGGGCAAGGCTACAATGAGCAGTTCTTC; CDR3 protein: CASSSRLRGQGYNEQFF
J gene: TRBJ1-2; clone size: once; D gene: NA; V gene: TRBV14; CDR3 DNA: TGTGCCAGCAGCCAGGGCCAGGCGGCCATAGGGAACTATGGCTACACCTTC; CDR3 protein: CASSQGQAAIGNYGYTF
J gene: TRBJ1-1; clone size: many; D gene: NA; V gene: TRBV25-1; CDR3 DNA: TGTGCCAGCAGTGAGTTCAGGGCCCCGAACACTGAAGCTTTCTTT; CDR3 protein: CASSEFRAPNTEAFF
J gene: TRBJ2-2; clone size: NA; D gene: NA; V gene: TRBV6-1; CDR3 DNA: TGTGCCAGCAGGCGGGGTCTATCCGGGGAGCTGTTTTTT; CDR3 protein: CASRRGLSGELFF
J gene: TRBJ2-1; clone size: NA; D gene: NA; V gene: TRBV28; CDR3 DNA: TGTGCCAGCAGCCTCGGAGGTGTCCTCTCCTACAATGAGCAGTTCTTC; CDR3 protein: CASSLGGVLSYNEQFF
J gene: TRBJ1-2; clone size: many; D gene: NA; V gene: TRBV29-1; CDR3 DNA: TGCAGCGTTGAATTGGGCGAACTTAACTATGGCTACACCTTC; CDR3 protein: CSVELGELNYGYTF
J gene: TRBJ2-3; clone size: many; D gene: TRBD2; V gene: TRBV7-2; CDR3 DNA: TGTGCCAGCAGCTTAGTTCCCCGACTAGCGGGACCAGATACGCAGTATTTT; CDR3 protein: CASSLVPRLAGPDTQYF
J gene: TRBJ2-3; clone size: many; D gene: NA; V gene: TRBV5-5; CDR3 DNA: TGTGCCAGCAGCTTTGGTTCTGGATCAGATACGCAGTATTTT; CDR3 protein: CASSFGSGSDTQYF
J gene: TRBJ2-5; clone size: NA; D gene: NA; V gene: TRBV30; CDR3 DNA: TGTGCCTGGACCCGGACCGTCCAAGAGACCCAGTACTTC; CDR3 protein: CAWTRTVQETQYF
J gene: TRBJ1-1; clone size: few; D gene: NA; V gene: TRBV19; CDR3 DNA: TGTGCCAGTAGTCCGAGGGACCGCCGGGCTGAAGCTTTCTTT; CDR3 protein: CASSPRDRRAEAFF
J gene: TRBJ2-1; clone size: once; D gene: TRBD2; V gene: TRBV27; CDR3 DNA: TGTACCAGCAGTTCCCTAGCGGGCTCCTACAATGAGCAGTTCTTC; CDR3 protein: CTSSSLAGSYNEQFF
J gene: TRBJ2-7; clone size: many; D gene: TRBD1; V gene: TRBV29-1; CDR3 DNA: TGCAGCGTCGGGACAGGGAATTACGAGCAGTACTTC; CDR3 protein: CSVGTGNYEQYF
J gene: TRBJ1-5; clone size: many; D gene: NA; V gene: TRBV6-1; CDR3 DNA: TGTGCCAGCAGTAGATTGGGACCAGCAAATCAGCCCCAGCATTTT; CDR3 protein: CASSRLGPANQPQHF
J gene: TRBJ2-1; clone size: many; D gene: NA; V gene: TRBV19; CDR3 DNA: TGTGCCAGCAAGAGGGGATACGAGCAGTTCTTC; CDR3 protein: CASKRGYEQFF
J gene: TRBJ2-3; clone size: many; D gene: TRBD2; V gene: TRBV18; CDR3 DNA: TGTGCCAGCTCACCCCTGGGACTAGCGGAGCTCACAGATACGCAGTATTTT; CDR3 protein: CASSPLGLAELTDTQYF
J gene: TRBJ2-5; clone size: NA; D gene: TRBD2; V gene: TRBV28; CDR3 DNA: TGTGCCAGCAGTTCATGGGGGACTAGCGGCCTAGAGACCCAGTACTTC; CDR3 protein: CASSSWGTSGLETQYF
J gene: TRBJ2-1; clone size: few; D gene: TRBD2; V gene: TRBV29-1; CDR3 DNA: TGCAGCGCCCTCGGGACTAGTGGTAATGAGCAGTTCTTC; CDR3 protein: CSALGTSGNEQFF
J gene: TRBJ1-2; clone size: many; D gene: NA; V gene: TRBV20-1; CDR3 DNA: TGCAGTGCTCCAAAGGCCCACGGCTACACCTTC; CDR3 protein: CSAPKAHGYTF
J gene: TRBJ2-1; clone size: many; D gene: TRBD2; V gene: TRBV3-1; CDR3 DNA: TGTGCCAGCAGCCAAGACCAGAGCGGGAGGATCTACAATGAGCAGTTCTTC; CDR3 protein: CASSQDQSGRIYNEQFF
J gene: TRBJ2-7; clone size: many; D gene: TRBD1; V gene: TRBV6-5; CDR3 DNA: TGTGCCAGCAGTTACTCTCGGGACAGGGGCCCCCGCTCCTACGAGCAGTACTTC; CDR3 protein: CASSYSRDRGPRSYEQYF
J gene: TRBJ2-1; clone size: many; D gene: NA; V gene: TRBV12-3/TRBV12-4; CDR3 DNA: TGTGCCAGCAGTTTAGTGGCTACAGACAATGAGCAGTTCTTC; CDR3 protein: CASSLVATDNEQFF
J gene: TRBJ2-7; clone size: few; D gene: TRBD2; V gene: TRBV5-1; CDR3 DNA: TGCGCCAGCAGCAGACTGGGACTAGCCTACGAGCAGTACTTC; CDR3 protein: CASSRLGLAYEQYF